This T cell receptor beta chain was sequenced during a study of Ad26.COV2.S vaccination and SARS-CoV-2 variants. As for the study in general: The donor was enrolled in the Ad26.COV2.S arm of the COV1001 trial. Study-wide results and caveats: Vaccine recipients had higher spike-specific TCR breadth than placebo recipients. Similar non-spike TCR breadth was observed in recipients of vaccine and of placebo.

TCRdb's table, derived via immunoSEQ multiplex PCR, lists solely in-frame clones and lacks some. The table shows 380,000 or so clones, with around 82% occurring only once. With regard to this clone: Its antigen is still unknown.

Treatment noted: approximately 18 received Ad26.COV2.S at low or high dose, single or two shots; 5 received placebo; per-sample allocation not given. It was on day 63 after the first vaccine or placebo injection that samples were taken. Built on an Ad26 vector, the vaccine expressed Wuhan-strain SARS-CoV-2 spike. V shed 5 bases, J shed 3 bases, and the junction held 6 bases outside the gene matches. The CDR3 runs to 15 residues. The germline gives CDR1 MNHEY, CDR2 SVGAGI. The sample consisted of peripheral blood, taken in a trial of Ad26.COV2.S vaccine versus placebo. The receptor comes from a person aged 18-60 years who received the Ad26.COV2.S COVID-19 vaccine or a placebo. The gene calls are TRBV6-5 and TRBJ2-3; 9 bases align to TRBD2. The CDR3 DNA sequence: TGTGCCAGCAGTCCCCTAGCGGGAACTACAGATACGCAGTATTTT. Protein: CASSPLAGTTDTQYF.